This T cell receptor beta chain was sequenced for a study of cytomegalovirus exposure and HLA in healthy donors. About the study: Around 180 million T cells yielded more than 90 million unique TCR beta sequences in earlier analysis.

Study-level findings and limits: A missense DCLRE1C variant was associated with V- and J-gene trimming of TCR beta chains in a later analysis, and an independent cohort replicated the association. It was about 180 TCR beta chains that were listed as cytomegalovirus-associated.

With regard to this clone: No antigen is known for it.

V shed 5 bases and J 7 bases; nucleotides not matched to a gene: 5. CDR1 is LNHDA, CDR2 SQIVND, per germline (reference sequence). The CDR3 runs to 14 residues. Donors had nominal health at sampling but likely had unrecorded immune exposures. It was with 60 Vbeta and 13 Jbeta primers that the PCR ran. The method was immunoSEQ multiplex PCR; TCRdb's version includes in-frame clones alone and lacks a portion of them. The sample yields 50,000 to 70,000 clones, 60% to 65% seen once. Sequencing was carried out using PBMCs. The V call is TRBV19, the J call TRBJ1-1, with 12 bases matching TRBD1. This TCR was recovered from a man aged 30 to 39 in good health and CMV-seronegative. CDR3 coding DNA: TGTGCCAGTAGTGTGGGACAGGGGGCAGGTGAAGCTTTCTTT. Its protein product is CASSVGQGAGEAFF.